This T cell receptor beta chain was observed in a study of T-cell memory formation after mild COVID-19. Study results and caveats: Clones that shrank (day 15 to 85) were balanced CD4/CD8, whereas later expanders leaned CD4+.

TCR alpha and TCR beta cDNA libraries carrying sample barcodes and UMIs came from 5'RACE with constant-segment primers. TCRdb ran MiXCR on the 5' RACE reads and lists one entry per CDR3 protein. The sample holds 280,000 or so distinct CDR3 sequences, roughly 18% seen once. Worth noting for this clonotype: Its antigen is still unknown.

Sequencing was done on a sample of PBMCs or a T cell subset sorted from them (not recorded which). The clonotype was recovered from a man between 18 and 35 years old who had mild COVID-19 (a few samples of this study predate the infection). Cell type and time point are not known.

Here the CDR3 reads CASSLMDTSYGYTF. The DNA of the CDR3 is TGCGCCAGCAGCTTGATGGACACTTCTTATGGCTACACCTTC. V and J are TRBV5-1 and TRBJ1-2, with a possible D match to TRBD1 (5 bases). The CDR3 is 14 amino acids. Between the trimmed V and J ends, which lost 1 base and 5 bases, there was a span of 12 bases. CDR1 is SGHRS and CDR2 is YFSETQ in the germline V gene.